The rows below give T cell receptor beta chains drawn from one sample of a study of a mutant IDH1 vaccine in newly diagnosed glioma. No antigen is known for these receptors. Sequenced by immunoSEQ multiplex PCR; TCRdb stores in-frame clones only, minus some. Of some 40,000 clones in the sample, 65% to 85% were seen once. The material sequenced was PBMCs, taken from a glioma patient whose treatment included an IDH1 peptide vaccine. The receptors were gathered from a man aged 40-49 years with glioma. Both conserved end residues are trimmed from each CDR3. Fields, in order: CDR3 protein, CDR3 length, J gene, V gene.

CDR3aa: ASSPDSSSQTQY
len: 12
j_gene: TRBJ2-5
v_gene: TRBV13

CDR3aa: ASSLGWAVETQY
len: 12
j_gene: TRBJ2-5
v_gene: TRBV5-6

CDR3aa: ASSDDSGWSQY
len: 11
j_gene: TRBJ2-3
v_gene: TRBV5-1

CDR3aa: ASSSPTDSPYEQY
len: 13
j_gene: TRBJ2-7
v_gene: TRBV5-4

CDR3aa: AWGTHRETQY
len: 10
j_gene: TRBJ2-5
v_gene: TRBV30

CDR3aa: ASSLRGGNTGELF
len: 13
j_gene: TRBJ2-2
v_gene: TRBV7-2

CDR3aa: ASSLQGQSTDTQY
len: 13
j_gene: TRBJ2-3
v_gene: TRBV5-4

CDR3aa: ASSARLGGSTDTQY
len: 14
j_gene: TRBJ2-3
v_gene: TRBV7-2

CDR3aa: ASATGTDTQY
len: 10
j_gene: TRBJ2-3
v_gene: TRBV11-3

CDR3aa: ASSSQGVTGTGELF
len: 14
j_gene: TRBJ2-2
v_gene: TRBV11-3

CDR3aa: ASSYTGSGANVLT
len: 13
j_gene: TRBJ2-6
v_gene: TRBV6-5

CDR3aa: ASSQEGGRVGETQY
len: 14
j_gene: TRBJ2-5
v_gene: TRBV4-1

CDR3aa: ASSLDGTNEKLF
len: 12
j_gene: TRBJ1-4
v_gene: TRBV5-1

CDR3aa: ASSHEPNDLLGGYT
len: 14
j_gene: TRBJ1-2
v_gene: TRBV4-3

CDR3aa: ASSVGQLNEQF
len: 11
j_gene: TRBJ2-1
v_gene: TRBV27

CDR3aa: ASSRTANYGYT
len: 11
j_gene: TRBJ1-2
v_gene: TRBV28

CDR3aa: ASSLAGRGNTIY
len: 12
j_gene: TRBJ1-3
v_gene: TRBV5-4

CDR3aa: ASSLSGLITDTQY
len: 13
j_gene: TRBJ2-3
v_gene: TRBV11-3

CDR3aa: ASSHTRGRRAEAF
len: 13
j_gene: TRBJ1-1
v_gene: TRBV5-1

CDR3aa: ASSPTSGSYEQY
len: 12
j_gene: TRBJ2-7
v_gene: TRBV7-7

CDR3aa: ASSRSQTNTEAF
len: 12
j_gene: TRBJ1-1
v_gene: TRBV5-4

CDR3aa: ASSLGNYGYT
len: 10
j_gene: TRBJ1-2
v_gene: TRBV5-5

CDR3aa: ASSALRVHEQY
len: 11
j_gene: TRBJ2-7
v_gene: TRBV11-2

CDR3aa: ASSSQGTEAF
len: 10
j_gene: TRBJ1-1
v_gene: TRBV7-9

CDR3aa: ASSLGAGAYNEQF
len: 13
j_gene: TRBJ2-1
v_gene: TRBV5-4

CDR3aa: ASSVFFVGEGASYGYT
len: 16
j_gene: TRBJ1-2
v_gene: TRBV10-2

CDR3aa: ASSSEAGDQETQY
len: 13
j_gene: TRBJ2-5
v_gene: TRBV6-6

CDR3aa: ASSQDAGGSTDTQY
len: 14
j_gene: TRBJ2-3
v_gene: TRBV7-2

CDR3aa: ARDPGANVLT
len: 10
j_gene: TRBJ2-6
v_gene: TRBV27

CDR3aa: ASSLGLAGYEQY
len: 12
j_gene: TRBJ2-7
v_gene: TRBV7-6

CDR3aa: ASSLTPTQAEAF
len: 12
j_gene: TRBJ1-1
v_gene: TRBV27

CDR3aa: ASSTRLVGVNEQF
len: 13
j_gene: TRBJ2-1
v_gene: TRBV19